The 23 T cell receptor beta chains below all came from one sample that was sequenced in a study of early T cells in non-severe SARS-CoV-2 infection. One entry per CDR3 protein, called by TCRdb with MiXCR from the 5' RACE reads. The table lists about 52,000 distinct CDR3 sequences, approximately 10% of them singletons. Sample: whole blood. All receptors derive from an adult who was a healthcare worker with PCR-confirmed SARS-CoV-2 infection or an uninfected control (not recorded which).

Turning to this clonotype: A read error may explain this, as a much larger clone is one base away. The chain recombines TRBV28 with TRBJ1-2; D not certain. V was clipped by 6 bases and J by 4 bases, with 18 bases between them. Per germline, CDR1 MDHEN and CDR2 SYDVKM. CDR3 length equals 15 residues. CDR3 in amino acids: CASSPSRLLLYGYTF. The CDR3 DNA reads TGTGCCAGCAGCCCTTCAAGACTTCTACTCTATGGCTACACCTTC.

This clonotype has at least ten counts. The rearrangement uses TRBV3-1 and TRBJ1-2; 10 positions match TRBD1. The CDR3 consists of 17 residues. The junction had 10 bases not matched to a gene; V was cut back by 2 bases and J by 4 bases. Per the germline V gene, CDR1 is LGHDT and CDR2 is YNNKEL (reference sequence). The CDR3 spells CASSQRYRDRGPYGYTF. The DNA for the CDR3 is TGTGCCAGCAGCCAACGATACCGGGACAGGGGCCCCTATGGCTACACCTTC.

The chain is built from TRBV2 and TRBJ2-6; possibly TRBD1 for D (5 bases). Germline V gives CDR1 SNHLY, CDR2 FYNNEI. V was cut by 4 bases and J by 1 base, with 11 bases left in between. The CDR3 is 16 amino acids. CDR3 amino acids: CASSGGDSSGANVLTF. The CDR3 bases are TGTGCCAGCAGTGGGGGCGACAGTTCTGGGGCCAACGTCCTGACTTTC.

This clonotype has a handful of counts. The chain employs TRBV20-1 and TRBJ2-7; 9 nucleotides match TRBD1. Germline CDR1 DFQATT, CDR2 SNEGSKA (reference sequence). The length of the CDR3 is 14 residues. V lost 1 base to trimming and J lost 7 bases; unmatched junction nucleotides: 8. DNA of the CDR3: TGCAGTGCTAGAGTAAGGGGGACAGGGTTTGAGCAGTACTTC. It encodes CSARVRGTGFEQYF.

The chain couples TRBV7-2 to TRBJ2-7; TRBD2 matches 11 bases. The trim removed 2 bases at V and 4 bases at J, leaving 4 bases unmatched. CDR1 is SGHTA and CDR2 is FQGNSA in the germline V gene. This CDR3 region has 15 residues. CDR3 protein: CASSLTSGGEYEQYF. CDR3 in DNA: TGTGCCAGCAGCTTAACTAGCGGGGGAGAGTACGAGCAGTACTTC.

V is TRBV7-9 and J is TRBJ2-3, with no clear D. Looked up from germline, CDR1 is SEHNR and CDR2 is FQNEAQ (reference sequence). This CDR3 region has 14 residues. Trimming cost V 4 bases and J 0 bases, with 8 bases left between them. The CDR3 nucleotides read TGTGCCAGCAGCTCCCTTGTTAGCACAGATACGCAGTATTTT. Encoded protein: CASSSLVSTDTQYF.

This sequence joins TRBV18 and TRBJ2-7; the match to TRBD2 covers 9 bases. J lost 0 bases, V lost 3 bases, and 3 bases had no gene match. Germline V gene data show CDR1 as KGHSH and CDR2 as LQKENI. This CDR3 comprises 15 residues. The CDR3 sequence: CASSPPSGVSYEQYF. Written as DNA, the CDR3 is TGTGCCAGCTCACCGCCTAGCGGGGTCTCCTACGAGCAGTACTTC.

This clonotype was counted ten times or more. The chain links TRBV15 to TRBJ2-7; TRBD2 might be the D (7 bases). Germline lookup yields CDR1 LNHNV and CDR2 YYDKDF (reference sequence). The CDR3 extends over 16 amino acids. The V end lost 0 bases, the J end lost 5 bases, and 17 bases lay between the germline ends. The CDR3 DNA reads TGTGCCACCAGCAGAGATCTTCCGCGGGGGCGGCACGAGCAGTACTTC. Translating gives CATSRDLPRGRHEQYF.

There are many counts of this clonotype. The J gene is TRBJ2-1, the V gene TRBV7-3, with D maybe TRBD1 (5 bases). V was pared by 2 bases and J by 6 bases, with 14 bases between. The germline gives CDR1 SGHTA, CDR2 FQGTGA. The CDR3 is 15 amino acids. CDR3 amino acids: CASSLAAGMSNEQFF. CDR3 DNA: TGTGCCAGCAGCTTAGCGGCAGGGATGAGCAATGAGCAGTTCTTC.

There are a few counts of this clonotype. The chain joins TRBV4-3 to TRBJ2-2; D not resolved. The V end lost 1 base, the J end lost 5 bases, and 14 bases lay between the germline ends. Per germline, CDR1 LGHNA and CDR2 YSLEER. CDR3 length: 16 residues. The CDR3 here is CASSQVPAPATGELFF. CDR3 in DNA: TGCGCCAGCAGCCAAGTCCCCGCGCCCGCGACCGGGGAGCTGTTTTTT.

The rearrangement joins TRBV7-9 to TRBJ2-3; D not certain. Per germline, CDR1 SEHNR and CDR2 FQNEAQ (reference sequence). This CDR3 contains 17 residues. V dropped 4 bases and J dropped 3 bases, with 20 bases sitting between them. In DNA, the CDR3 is TGTGCCAGCAGCTCTCCCGAGGTTCAGCCGAGGACAGATACGCAGTATTTT. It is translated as CASSSPEVQPRTDTQYF.

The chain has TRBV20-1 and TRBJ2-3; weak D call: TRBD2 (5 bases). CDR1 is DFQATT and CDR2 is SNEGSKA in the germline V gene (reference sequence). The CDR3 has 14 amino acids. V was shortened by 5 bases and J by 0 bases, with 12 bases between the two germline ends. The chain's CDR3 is CSAPSRTSTDTQYF. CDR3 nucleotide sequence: TGCAGTGCTCCCTCCCGGACTAGCACAGATACGCAGTATTTT.

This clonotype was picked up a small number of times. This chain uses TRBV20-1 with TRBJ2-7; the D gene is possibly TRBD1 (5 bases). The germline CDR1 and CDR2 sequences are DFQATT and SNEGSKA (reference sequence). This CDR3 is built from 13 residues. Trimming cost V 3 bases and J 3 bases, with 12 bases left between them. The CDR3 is CSASPRVGYEQYF. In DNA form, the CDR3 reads TGCAGTGCTAGCCCCAGGGTAGGCTACGAGCAGTACTTC.

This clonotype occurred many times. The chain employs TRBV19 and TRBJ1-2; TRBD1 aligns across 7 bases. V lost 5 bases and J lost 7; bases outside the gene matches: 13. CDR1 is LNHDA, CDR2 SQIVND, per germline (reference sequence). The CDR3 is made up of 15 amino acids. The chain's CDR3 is CASSSSRTGSRGYTF. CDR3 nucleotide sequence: TGTGCCAGTAGTTCCTCCCGGACAGGAAGTCGTGGCTACACCTTC.

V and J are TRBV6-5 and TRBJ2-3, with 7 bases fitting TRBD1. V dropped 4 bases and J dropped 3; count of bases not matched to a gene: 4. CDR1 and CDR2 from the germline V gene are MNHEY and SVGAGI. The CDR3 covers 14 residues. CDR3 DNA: TGTGCCAGCAGTTCGCGACAGGGAACAGATACGCAGTATTTT. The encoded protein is CASSSRQGTDTQYF.

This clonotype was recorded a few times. CDR3: CASSQVYGQPQHF. The CDR3 DNA reads TGCGCCAGCAGCCAAGTGTATGGTCAGCCCCAGCATTTT. This sequence joins TRBV4-1 and TRBJ1-5; no reliable D call. This CDR3 is built from 13 residues. Germline CDR1 is MGHRA and CDR2 is YSYEKL. V shed 1 base and J shed 6 bases, with 7 bases lying between them.

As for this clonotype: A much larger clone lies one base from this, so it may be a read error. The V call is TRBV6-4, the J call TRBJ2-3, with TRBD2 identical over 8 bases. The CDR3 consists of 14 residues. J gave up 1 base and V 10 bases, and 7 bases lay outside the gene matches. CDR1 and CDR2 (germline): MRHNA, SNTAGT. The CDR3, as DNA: TGTGCCACCCCCCCCGGGGGGGGCACAGATACGCAGTATTTT. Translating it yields CATPPGGGTDTQYF.

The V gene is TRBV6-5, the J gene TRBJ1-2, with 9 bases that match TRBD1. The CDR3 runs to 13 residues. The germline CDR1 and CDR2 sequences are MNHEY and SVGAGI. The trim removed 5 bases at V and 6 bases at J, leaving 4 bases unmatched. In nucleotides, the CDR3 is TGTGCCAGCAGTCCACAGGGGGCGAATGGCTACACCTTC. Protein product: CASSPQGANGYTF.

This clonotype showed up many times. CDR3 sequence (DNA): TGCGCCAGCAGCCAAGAAATGACCTCCCGAGAGACCCAGTACTTC. It codes for CASSQEMTSRETQYF. This chain connects TRBV4-3 to TRBJ2-5; unclear D gene. The CDR3 contains 15 residues. The V and J ends lost 0 bases and 4 bases respectively, with 12 bases between them. Germline V CDR1 and CDR2: LGHNA, YSLEER.

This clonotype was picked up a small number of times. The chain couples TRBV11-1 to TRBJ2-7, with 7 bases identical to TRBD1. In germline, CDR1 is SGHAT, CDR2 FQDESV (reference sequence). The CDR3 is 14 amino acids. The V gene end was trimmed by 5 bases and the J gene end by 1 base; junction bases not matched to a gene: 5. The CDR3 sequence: CASSQDRVSYEQYF. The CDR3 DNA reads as TGTGCCAGCAGCCAAGACAGGGTTTCCTACGAGCAGTACTTC.

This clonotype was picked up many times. The CDR3 here is CASSPAGGPYEQYF. The CDR3 DNA follows: TGTGCCAGCAGCCCCGCCGGGGGGCCCTACGAGCAGTACTTC. The V gene is TRBV5-6, the J gene TRBJ2-7; TRBD2 is a possible D gene (7 bases). V was cut by 4 bases and J by 2 bases, with 13 bases left in between. Per germline, CDR1 SGHDT and CDR2 YYEEEE. The CDR3 consists of 14 residues.

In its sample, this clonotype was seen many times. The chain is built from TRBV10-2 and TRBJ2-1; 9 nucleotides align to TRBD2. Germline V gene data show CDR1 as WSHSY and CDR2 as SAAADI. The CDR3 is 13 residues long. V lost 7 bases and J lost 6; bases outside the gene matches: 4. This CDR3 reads CASTRGGLNEQFF. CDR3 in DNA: TGCGCCAGCACGCGGGGGGGCCTCAATGAGCAGTTCTTC.

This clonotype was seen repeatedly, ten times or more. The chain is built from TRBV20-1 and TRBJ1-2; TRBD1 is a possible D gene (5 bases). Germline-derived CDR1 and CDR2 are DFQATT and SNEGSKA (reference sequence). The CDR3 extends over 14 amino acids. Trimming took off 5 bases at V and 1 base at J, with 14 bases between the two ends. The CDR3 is CSAPQRTNNYGYTF. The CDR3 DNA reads TGCAGTGCTCCCCAACGGACAAATAACTATGGCTACACCTTC.